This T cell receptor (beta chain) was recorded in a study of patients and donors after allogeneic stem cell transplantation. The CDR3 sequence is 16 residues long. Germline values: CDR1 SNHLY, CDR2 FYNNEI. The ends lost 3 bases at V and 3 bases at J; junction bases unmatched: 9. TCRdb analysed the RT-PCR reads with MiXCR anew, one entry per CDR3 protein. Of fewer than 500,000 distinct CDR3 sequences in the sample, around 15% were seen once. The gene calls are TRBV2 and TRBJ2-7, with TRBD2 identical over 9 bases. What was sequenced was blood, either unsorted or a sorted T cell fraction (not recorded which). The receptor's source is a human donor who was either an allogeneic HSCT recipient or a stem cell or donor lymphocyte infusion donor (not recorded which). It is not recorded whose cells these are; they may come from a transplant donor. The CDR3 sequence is CASSDRAGGGVYEQYF. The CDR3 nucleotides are TGTGCCAGCAGTGATAGGGCGGGAGGGGGCGTCTACGAGCAGTACTTC.